This TCR beta chain was recorded in a study of T-cell reconstitution after alpha-beta-depleted transplantation in children. This clonotype was observed many times. The CDR3 has 14 residues. Germline assignment: CDR1 SGDLS and CDR2 YYNGEE. V was trimmed by 10 bases and J by 10 bases, leaving 21 bases between them. Unique molecular identifiers were built into the TCRbeta library. TCRdb used MiXCR to reprocess the PCR reads, holding one entry per CDR3 protein. The table has some 240,000 distinct CDR3 sequences, approximately 9.7% seen once. This TCR was sampled from a human donor who donated a stem cell graft to a child with SCID. The V gene is TRBV9, the J gene TRBJ1-6; the D gene is possibly TRBD1 (6 bases). The input for sequencing was PBMCs from the stem cell graft donor, taken from the stem cell graft. DNA of the CDR3: TGTGCCTCTAATGGGGGGCACAGGGAATCACCCCTCCACTTT. This codes for CASNGGHRESPLHF.